These 2 T cell receptor beta chains came from one sample sequenced in a study of T cell clonotyping in hematopoietic cell transplantation. Sequencing was performed with immunoSEQ multiplex PCR; in TCRdb, only in-frame clones are kept and a portion is missing. The data show around 11,000 clones, 89% seen once. Sequenced material: PBMCs, taken 180 days after allogeneic stem cell transplant. These receptor sequences come from a male patient aged 60-70 years who had an allogeneic stem cell transplant from an unrelated donor, so the T cells may come from the graft donor. Some clones in this sample may be carry-over from other donors' samples.

This sequence joins TRBV29-1 and TRBJ1-1; 9 bases line up with TRBD1. V was clipped by 4 bases and J by 6 bases; unmatched bases: 6. The germline CDR1 and CDR2 sequences are SQVTM and ANQGSEA. The length of the CDR3 is 13 residues. Written as DNA, the CDR3 is TGCAGCGTTGCTTACAGGGGGCGGGCTGAAGCTTTCTTT. Residues: CSVAYRGRAEAFF.

The V and J genes are TRBV7-9 and TRBJ2-7, with D unresolved. The CDR3 runs to 13 residues. Deletions cut 1 base from V and 6 bases from J, with 10 bases between. CDR1 is SEHNR and CDR2 is FQNEAQ in the germline V gene (reference sequence). The DNA for the CDR3 is TGTGCCAGCAGCTTAGACATTCTCCGCGAGCAGTACTTC. Its protein is CASSLDILREQYF.